This T cell receptor (beta chain) was obtained from a study of blood T cell repertoires in COVID-19. Overall study context: Collection of acute and convalescent COVID-19 samples took place in the United States, Italy and Spain. Nucleic acid was either cDNA or gDNA, and it came from T cells, B-cell-depleted T cells, or PBMCs.

Measured with immunoSEQ multiplex PCR; TCRdb has only the in-frame clones, and not every one. The sample yields roughly 220,000 clones, 70% to 90% seen once. V shed 6 bases, J shed 1 base, and the junction held 5 bases outside the gene matches. The germline V gene encodes CDR1 SNHLY and CDR2 FYNNEI. The CDR3 is 14 residues long. The receptor comes from a woman aged 45-59 years with acute COVID-19. V usage is TRBV2 and J usage is TRBJ2-5; 7 bases line up with TRBD2. Material for sequencing was PBMCs or T cells enriched from blood (not recorded which). The CDR3 here is CASRGGTTQETQYF. The CDR3 coding sequence is TGTGCCAGCAGGGGTGGGACTACCCAAGAGACCCAGTACTTC.